Reported below is one T cell receptor beta chain. Antigen: not known. These data originate in a study of somatic mutations in cytotoxic T cells in rheumatoid arthritis. The study's findings and limits: Rheumatoid arthritis patients showed CD8+ clonality increasing with age, unlike healthy controls.

Sequencing was performed with immunoSEQ multiplex PCR; in TCRdb, only in-frame clones are kept and a portion is missing. The sample records several thousand clones, approximately 60% being singletons. The V end lost 7 bases, the J end lost 6 bases, and 19 bases lay between the germline ends. Germline V gene sequence: CDR1 ENHRY, CDR2 SYGVKD. The CDR3 spans 15 residues. The clonotype originates from a woman aged 40-49 years in good health. The chain links TRBV10-3 to TRBJ2-1; unclear D gene. Sequenced input: CD8+ T cells sorted from blood. CDR3 loop: CAINNPSAVPNEQFF. The CDR3 bases are TGTGCCATCAACAACCCTTCGGCGGTTCCCAATGAGCAGTTCTTC.